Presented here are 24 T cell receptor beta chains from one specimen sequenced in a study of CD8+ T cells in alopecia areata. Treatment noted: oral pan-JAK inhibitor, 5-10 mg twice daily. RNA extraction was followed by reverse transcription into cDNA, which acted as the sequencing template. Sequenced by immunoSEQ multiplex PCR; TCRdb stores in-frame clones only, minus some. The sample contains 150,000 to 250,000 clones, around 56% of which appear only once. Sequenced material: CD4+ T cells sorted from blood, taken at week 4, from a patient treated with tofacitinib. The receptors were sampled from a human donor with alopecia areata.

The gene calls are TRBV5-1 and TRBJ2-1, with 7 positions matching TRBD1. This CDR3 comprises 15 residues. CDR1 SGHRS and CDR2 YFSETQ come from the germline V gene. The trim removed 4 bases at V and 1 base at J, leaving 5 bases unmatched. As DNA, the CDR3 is TGCGCCAGCAGCCCGGACAGGAATTCCTACAATGAGCAGTTCTTC. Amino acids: CASSPDRNSYNEQFF.

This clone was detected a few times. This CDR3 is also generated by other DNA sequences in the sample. In DNA, the CDR3 is TGCGCCAGCAGGGAGGGATCCAATCAGCCCCAGCATTTT. This translates into CASREGSNQPQHF. This chain connects TRBV5-1 to TRBJ1-5; D ambiguous. The V and J ends lost 5 bases and 3 bases respectively, with 9 bases between them. The CDR3 is made up of 13 amino acids. The germline gives CDR1 SGHRS, CDR2 YFSETQ.

CDR3 sequence (DNA): TGCAGTGCTATCGCTAACTATGGCTACACCTTC. Its protein is CSAIANYGYTF. The chain joins TRBV20-1 to TRBJ1-2; D is uncertain. V lost 4 bases and J lost 0, with 3 bases in between. Germline values: CDR1 DFQATT, CDR2 SNEGSKA (reference sequence). CDR3 size: 11 residues.

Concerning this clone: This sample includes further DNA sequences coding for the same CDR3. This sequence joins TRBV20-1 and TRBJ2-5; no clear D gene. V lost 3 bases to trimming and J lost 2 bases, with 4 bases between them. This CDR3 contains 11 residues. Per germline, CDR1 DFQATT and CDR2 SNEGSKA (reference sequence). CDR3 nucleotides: TGCAGTGCTAGGGTACAAGAGACCCAGTACTTC. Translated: CSARVQETQYF.

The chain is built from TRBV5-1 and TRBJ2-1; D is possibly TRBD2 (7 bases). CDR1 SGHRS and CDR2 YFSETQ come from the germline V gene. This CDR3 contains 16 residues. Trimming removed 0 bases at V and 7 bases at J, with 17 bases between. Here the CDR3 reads CASSLGRGPSFNEQFF. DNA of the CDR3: TGCGCCAGCAGCTTGGGGCGGGGGCCATCATTTAATGAGCAGTTCTTC.

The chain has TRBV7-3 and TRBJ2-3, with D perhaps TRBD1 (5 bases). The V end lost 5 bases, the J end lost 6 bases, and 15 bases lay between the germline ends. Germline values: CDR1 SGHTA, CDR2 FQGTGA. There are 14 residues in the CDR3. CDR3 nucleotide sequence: TGTGCCAGCAGCCTGGGGCCGGCGACGGATACGCAGTATTTT. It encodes CASSLGPATDTQYF.

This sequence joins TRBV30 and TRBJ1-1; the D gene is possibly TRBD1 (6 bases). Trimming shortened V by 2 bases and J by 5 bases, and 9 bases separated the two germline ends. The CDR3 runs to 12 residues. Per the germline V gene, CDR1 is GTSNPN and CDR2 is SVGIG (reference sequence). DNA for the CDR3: TGTGCCTGGAGTCAAGGGGGGACTGAAGCTTTCTTT. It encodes CAWSQGGTEAFF. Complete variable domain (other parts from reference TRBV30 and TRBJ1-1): SQTIHQWPATLVQPVGSPLSLECTVEGTSNPNLYWYRQAAGRGLQLLFYSVGIGQISSEVPQNLSASRPQDRQFILSSKKLLLSDSGFYLCAWSQGGTEAFFGQGTRLTVV.

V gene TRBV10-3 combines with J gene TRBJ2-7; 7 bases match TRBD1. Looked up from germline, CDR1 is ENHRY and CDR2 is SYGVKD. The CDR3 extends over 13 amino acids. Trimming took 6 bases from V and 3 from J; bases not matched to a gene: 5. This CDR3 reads CAIRKTGIYEQYF. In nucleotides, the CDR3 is TGTGCCATCAGAAAGACAGGGATCTACGAGCAGTACTTC.

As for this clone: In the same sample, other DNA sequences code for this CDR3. Here the CDR3 DNA reads TGTGCCTGGAGTGTACGGGCCTCTGGGGCCAACGTCCTGACTTTC. This sequence encodes CAWSVRASGANVLTF. The V gene is TRBV30, the J gene TRBJ2-6; D remains ambiguous. Germline CDR1 reads GTSNPN; CDR2 reads SVGIG (reference sequence). This CDR3 spans 15 amino acids. V was clipped by 0 bases and J by 0 bases, with 6 bases between them.

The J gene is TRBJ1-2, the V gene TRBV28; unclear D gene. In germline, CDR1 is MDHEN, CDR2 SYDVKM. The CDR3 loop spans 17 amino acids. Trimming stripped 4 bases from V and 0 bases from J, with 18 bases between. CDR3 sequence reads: CASSSYSRVRANYGYTF. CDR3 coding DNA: TGTGCCAGCAGTTCCTACTCTCGGGTCCGAGCTAACTATGGCTACACCTTC.

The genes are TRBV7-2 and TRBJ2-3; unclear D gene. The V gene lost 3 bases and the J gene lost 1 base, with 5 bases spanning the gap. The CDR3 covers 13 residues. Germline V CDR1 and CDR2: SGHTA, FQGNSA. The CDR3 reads CASSFLGTDTQYF. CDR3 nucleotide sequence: TGTGCCAGCAGCTTCCTTGGCACAGATACGCAGTATTTT.

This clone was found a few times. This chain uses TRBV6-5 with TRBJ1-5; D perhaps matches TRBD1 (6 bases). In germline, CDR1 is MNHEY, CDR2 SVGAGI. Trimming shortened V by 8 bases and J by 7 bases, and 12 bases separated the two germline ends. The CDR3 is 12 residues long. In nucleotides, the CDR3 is TGTGCCAGCCATAAGAGGGGGCAGCCCCAGCATTTT. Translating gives CASHKRGQPQHF.

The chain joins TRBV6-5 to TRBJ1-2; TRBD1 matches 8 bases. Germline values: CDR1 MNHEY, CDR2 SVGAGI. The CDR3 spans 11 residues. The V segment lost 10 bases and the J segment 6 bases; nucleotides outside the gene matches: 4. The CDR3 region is CATGQGHGYTF. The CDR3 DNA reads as TGTGCCACCGGACAGGGTCATGGCTACACCTTC.

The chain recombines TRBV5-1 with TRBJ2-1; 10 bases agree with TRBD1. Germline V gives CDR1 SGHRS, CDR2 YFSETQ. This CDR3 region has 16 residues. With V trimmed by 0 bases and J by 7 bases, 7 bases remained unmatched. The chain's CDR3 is CASSLGPGQGFNEQFF. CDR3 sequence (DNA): TGCGCCAGCAGCTTGGGCCCGGGACAGGGGTTTAATGAGCAGTTCTTC.

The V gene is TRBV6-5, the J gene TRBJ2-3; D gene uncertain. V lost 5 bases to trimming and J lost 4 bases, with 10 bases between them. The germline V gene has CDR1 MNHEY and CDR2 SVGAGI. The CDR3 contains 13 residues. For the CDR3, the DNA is TGTGCCAGCAGTCCGACTCCCGCAGATACGCAGTATTTT. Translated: CASSPTPADTQYF.

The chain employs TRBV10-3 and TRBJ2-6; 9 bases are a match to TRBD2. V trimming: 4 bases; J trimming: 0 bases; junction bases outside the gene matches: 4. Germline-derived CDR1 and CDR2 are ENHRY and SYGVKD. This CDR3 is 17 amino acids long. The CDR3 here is CAISGGGASSGANVLTF. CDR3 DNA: TGTGCCATCAGTGGCGGGGGGGCCAGCTCTGGGGCCAACGTCCTGACTTTC.

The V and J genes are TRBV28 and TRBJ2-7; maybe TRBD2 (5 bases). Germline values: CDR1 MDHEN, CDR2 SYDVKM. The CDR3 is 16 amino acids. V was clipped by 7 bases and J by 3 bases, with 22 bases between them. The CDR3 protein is CASNSRASGPLYEQYF. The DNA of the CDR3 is TGTGCCAGCAACTCGCGGGCCTCGGGTCCACTCTACGAGCAGTACTTC.

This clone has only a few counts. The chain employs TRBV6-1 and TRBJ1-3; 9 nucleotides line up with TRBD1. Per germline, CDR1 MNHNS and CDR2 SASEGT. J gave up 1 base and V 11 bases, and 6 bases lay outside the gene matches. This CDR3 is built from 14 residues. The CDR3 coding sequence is TGTGCCGGTCGGACAGGGGCATCTGGAAACACCATATATTTT. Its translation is CAGRTGASGNTIYF.

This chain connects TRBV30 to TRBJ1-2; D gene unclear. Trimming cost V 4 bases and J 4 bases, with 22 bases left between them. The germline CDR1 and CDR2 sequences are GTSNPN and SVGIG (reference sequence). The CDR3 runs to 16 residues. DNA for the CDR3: TGTGCCTGGACCATGGCCATCTATCCTAGTGGCTATGGCTACACCTTC. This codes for CAWTMAIYPSGYGYTF.

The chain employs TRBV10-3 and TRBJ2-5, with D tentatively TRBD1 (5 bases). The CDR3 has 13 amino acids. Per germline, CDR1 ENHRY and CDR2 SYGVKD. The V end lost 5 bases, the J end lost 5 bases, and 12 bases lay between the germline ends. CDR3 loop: CAISKGNEETQYF. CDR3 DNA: TGTGCCATCAGTAAGGGGAATGAGGAGACCCAGTACTTC.

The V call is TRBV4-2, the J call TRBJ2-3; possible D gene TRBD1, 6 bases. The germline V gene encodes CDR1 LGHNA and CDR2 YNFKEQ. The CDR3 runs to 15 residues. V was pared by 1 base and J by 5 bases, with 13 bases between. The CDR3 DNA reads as TGTGCCAGCAGCCAAGGCCGGCAGGGGTTAGATACGCAGTATTTT. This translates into CASSQGRQGLDTQYF.

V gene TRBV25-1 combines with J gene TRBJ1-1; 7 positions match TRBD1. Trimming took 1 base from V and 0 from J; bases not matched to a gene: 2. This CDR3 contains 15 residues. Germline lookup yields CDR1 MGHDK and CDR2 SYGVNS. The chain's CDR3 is CASSESRGMNTEAFF. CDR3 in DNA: TGTGCCAGCAGTGAATCCAGGGGGATGAACACTGAAGCTTTCTTT.

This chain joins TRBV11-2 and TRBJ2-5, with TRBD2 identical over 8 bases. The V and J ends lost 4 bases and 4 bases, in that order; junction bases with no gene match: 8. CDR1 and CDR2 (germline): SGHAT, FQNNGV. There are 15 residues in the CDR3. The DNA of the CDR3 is TGTGCCAGCAGCTGGGGACTAGGGTCGGCAGAGACCCAGTACTTC. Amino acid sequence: CASSWGLGSAETQYF.

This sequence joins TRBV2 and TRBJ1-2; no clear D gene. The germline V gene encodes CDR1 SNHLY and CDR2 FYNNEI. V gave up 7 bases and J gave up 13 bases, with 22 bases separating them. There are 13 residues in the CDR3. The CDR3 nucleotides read TGTGCCAGCACCCTCGATGTGGACCCTGGGTTCACCTTC. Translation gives CASTLDVDPGFTF.